This record concerns one TCR beta chain sequence. The antigen is not known. The data originate from a study of OX40 agonist ivuxolimab in advanced cancers. At the level of the study: Every 2 weeks, ivuxolimab was infused into the patients intravenously at between 0.01 and 10 mg/kg. Anti-PD-1, anti-PD-L1 or anti-CTLA-4 therapy given earlier was allowed, and around 40% had some. General observations from the study: Partial responders receiving 0.1-3.0 mg/kg showed among the lowest clonal expansion.

The protocol was immunoSEQ multiplex PCR, while the TCRdb copy is restricted to in-frame clones and leaves out a portion. Among about 100,000 clones listed, under 95% were seen once. This CDR3 is built from 15 residues. In germline, CDR1 is MNHNY, CDR2 SVGAGI (reference sequence). After removal of 2 bases from V and 5 bases from J, the junction contained 8 bases not matched to a gene. The J gene is TRBJ1-1, the V gene TRBV6-6; 7 bases line up with TRBD1. The sample here was CD4+ or CD8+ T cells sorted from blood, taken in a trial of the OX40 agonist ivuxolimab. The sequence came from an adult with an advanced solid tumor such as melanoma, head and neck, liver or kidney cancer. CDR3 in DNA: TGTGCCAGCAGTTACCGACAGGGAGGTAAGACTGAAGCTTTCTTT. Translated, it gives CASSYRQGGKTEAFF.